The 23 T cell receptor beta chains below come from one sample, sequenced in a study of post-analysis software for immune sequencing data. TCR beta cDNA libraries had unique molecular identifiers. Each CDR3 protein is one row after TCRdb ran MiXCR on the PCR reads. The sample records 650,000 to 850,000 distinct CDR3 sequences, 40% to 55% being singletons. No antigen has been assigned to these receptors. Notes on the study in general: Patients used four to six TRBV segments, including TRBV5-6, TRBV5-1 and TRBV20-1, more often than controls.

The sequenced sample was blood. The receptors come from a girl under 18 with multiple sclerosis.

The genes are TRBV28 and TRBJ2-7; D perhaps matches TRBD1 (6 bases). Trimming cost V 6 bases and J 7 bases, with 16 bases left between them. Germline-derived CDR1 and CDR2 are MDHEN and SYDVKM. The CDR3 extends over 13 amino acids. In nucleotides, the CDR3 is TGTGCCAGCAGACCCCCGGGGACATGGGAGCAGTACTTC. Protein product: CASRPPGTWEQYF. Full variable domain (remainder filled in from reference TRBV28 and TRBJ2-7): DVKVTQSSRYLVKRTGEKVFLECVQDMDHENMFWYRQDPGLGLRLIYFSYDVKMKEKGDIPEGYSVSREKKERFSLILESASTNQTSMYLCASRPPGTWEQYFGPGTRLTVT.

V is TRBV5-1 and J is TRBJ2-5; 7 positions agree with TRBD1. CDR1 is SGHRS, CDR2 YFSETQ, per germline. The CDR3 sequence is 15 residues long. Trimming took 3 bases from V and 2 from J; bases not matched to a gene: 7. The CDR3 reads CASSSGTAEQETQYF. The CDR3 nucleotides are TGCGCCAGCAGCTCGGGGACAGCCGAACAAGAGACCCAGTACTTC.

The chain uses TRBV2 and TRBJ2-1, with TRBD1 matching 10 bases. The V segment lost 4 bases and the J segment 3 bases; nucleotides outside the gene matches: 15. The germline V gene has CDR1 SNHLY and CDR2 FYNNEI. CDR3 length: 19 amino acids. CDR3 residues: CASSGRTGGLLLSYNEQFF. Written as DNA, the CDR3 is TGTGCCAGCAGTGGGAGGACAGGGGGACTATTACTCAGCTACAATGAGCAGTTCTTC.

This sequence joins TRBV9 and TRBJ2-5, with D possibly TRBD2 on 6 matching bases. Germline V gene sequence: CDR1 SGDLS, CDR2 YYNGEE. V was shortened by 4 bases and J by 6 bases, with 19 bases between the two germline ends. This CDR3 is built from 15 residues. The CDR3 DNA reads TGTGCCAGCAGCCCCGTGATGGGAGGAGAGAAGACCCAGTACTTC. Protein product: CASSPVMGGEKTQYF.

This chain uses TRBV5-1 with TRBJ2-3; D is possibly TRBD1 (6 bases). This CDR3 has 15 residues. Trimming stripped 4 bases from V and 6 bases from J, with 18 bases between. Germline CDR1 is SGHRS and CDR2 is YFSETQ. Here the CDR3 reads CASSPSTGVKDTQYF. CDR3 coding DNA: TGCGCCAGCAGCCCCTCGACAGGCGTAAAGGATACGCAGTATTTT. Combining the CDR3 with reference TRBV5-1 and TRBJ2-3 gives the whole variable domain KAGVTQTPRYLIKTRGQQVTLSCSPISGHRSVSWYQQTPGQGLQFLFEYFSETQRNKGNFPGRFSGRQFSNSRSEMNVSTLELGDSALYLCASSPSTGVKDTQYFGPGTRLTVL.

The V call is TRBV12-5, the J call TRBJ2-1; weak D call: TRBD2 (5 bases). CDR3 length: 14 residues. In germline, CDR1 is LGHNT, CDR2 FRNRAP. V lost 5 bases and J lost 4, with 12 bases in between. The CDR3 spells CASGPPGGYNEQFF. Written as DNA, the CDR3 is TGTGCTAGTGGTCCCCCTGGAGGTTACAATGAGCAGTTCTTC.

The V call is TRBV7-9, the J call TRBJ1-1; D not resolved. In germline, CDR1 is SEHNR, CDR2 FQNEAQ (reference sequence). This CDR3 comprises 14 residues. Trimming removed 2 bases at V and 1 base at J, with 8 bases between. The CDR3 bases are TGTGCCAGCAGCTTAAGTTCACAGAACACTGAAGCTTTCTTT. This encodes CASSLSSQNTEAFF. The whole variable domain, filled in from reference TRBV7-9 and TRBJ1-1, reads DTGVSQNPRHKITKRGQNVTFRCDPISEHNRLYWYRQTLGQGPEFLTYFQNEAQLEKSRLLSDRFSAERPKGSFSTLEIQRTEQGDSAMYLCASSLSSQNTEAFFGQGTRLTVV.

The chain combines TRBV9 with TRBJ2-1, with D uncertain. The V gene's germline CDR1 is SGDLS and CDR2 YYNGEE. The CDR3 extends over 12 amino acids. Trimming took off 0 bases at V and 8 bases at J, with 6 bases between the two ends. The CDR3 DNA follows: TGTGCCAGCAGCGTAGCTCAGGATGAGCAGTTCTTC. The encoded protein is CASSVAQDEQFF.

V and J are TRBV28 and TRBJ2-4; 11 bases map to TRBD2. Germline CDR1 and CDR2: MDHEN and SYDVKM. This CDR3 has 17 amino acids. The junction had 7 bases not matched to a gene; V was cut back by 4 bases and J by 2 bases. CDR3 nucleotides: TGTGCCAGCAGTTCAGGTCTAGCGGGAGGTCCCAAAAACATTCAGTACTTC. This sequence encodes CASSSGLAGGPKNIQYF.

The rearrangement joins TRBV5-1 to TRBJ2-3; possibly TRBD1 or TRBD2 for D (5 bases each). V was cut by 4 bases and J by 2 bases, with 8 bases left in between. Germline CDR1 and CDR2: SGHRS and YFSETQ. The CDR3 contains 13 residues. The CDR3 DNA sequence: TGCGCCAGCAGCGAGGGGCCCACAGATACGCAGTATTTT. It specifies CASSEGPTDTQYF.

The chain couples TRBV29-1 to TRBJ1-4; TRBD1 might be the D (5 bases). The CDR3 has 13 residues. With 2 bases removed from V and 1 base from J, the gap between germline ends came to 5 bases. Germline V gene sequence: CDR1 SQVTM, CDR2 ANQGSEA. CDR3 protein: CSVERGTNEKLFF. The CDR3 nucleotides read TGCAGCGTTGAAAGGGGAACTAATGAAAAACTGTTTTTT. The full variable domain, its missing parts supplied by reference TRBV29-1 and TRBJ1-4, is SAVISQKPSRDICQRGTSLTIQCQVDSQVTMMFWYRQQPGQSLTLIATANQGSEATYESGFVIDKFPISRPNLTFSTLTVSNMSPEDSSIYLCSVERGTNEKLFFGSGTQLSVL.

In its sample, this clonotype was seen a few times. The CDR3 loop reads CASWQGGNQPQHF. CDR3 coding DNA: TGTGCCAGTTGGCAGGGTGGAAATCAGCCCCAGCATTTT. The chain combines TRBV27 with TRBJ1-5; perhaps TRBD1 as D (5 bases). Looked up from germline, CDR1 is MNHEY and CDR2 is SMNVEV (reference sequence). V was clipped by 9 bases and J by 4 bases, with 13 bases between them. This CDR3 has 13 residues.

The sample holds a few counts of this clonotype. V gene TRBV7-2 combines with J gene TRBJ1-2; D unclear. Between the trimmed V and J ends, which lost 2 bases and 7 bases, there was a span of 11 bases. The CDR3 is 13 residues long. Germline CDR1 is SGHTA and CDR2 is FQGNSA. CDR3 sequence (DNA): TGTGCCAGCAGCTTAATACGCAGTGGTGGCTACACCTTC. Its protein is CASSLIRSGGYTF.

This chain uses TRBV3-1 with TRBJ1-2, with unresolved D. V was pared by 4 bases and J by 1 base, with 13 bases between. Germline assignment: CDR1 LGHDT and CDR2 YNNKEL (reference sequence). The CDR3 covers 15 residues. The CDR3: CASSPGSGSNYGYTF. CDR3 bases: TGTGCCAGCAGCCCGGGCAGCGGGAGTAACTATGGCTACACCTTC.

The CDR3 nucleotides read TGCAGCGTTGAAGATTACACAGCCAACTATGGCTACACCTTC. Translating it yields CSVEDYTANYGYTF. The gene calls are TRBV29-1 and TRBJ1-2, with unresolved D. V lost 0 bases, J lost 2 bases, and 10 bases lay in between. This CDR3 has 14 amino acids. The germline V gene has CDR1 SQVTM and CDR2 ANQGSEA.

CDR3 sequence reads: CASSPPVTSTDTQYF. The DNA for the CDR3 is TGTGCCAGCTCACCACCGGTGACTTCCACAGATACGCAGTATTTT. This chain uses TRBV18 with TRBJ2-3; D call uncertain. Per germline, CDR1 KGHSH and CDR2 LQKENI. The V gene lost 0 bases and the J gene lost 2 bases, with 9 bases spanning the gap. The CDR3 runs 15 residues.

The J gene is TRBJ2-3, the V gene TRBV5-1; the D call may be TRBD1 or TRBD2 (5 bases each). Trimming took off 4 bases at V and 3 bases at J, with 15 bases between the two ends. The CDR3 is 15 amino acids. CDR1 and CDR2 (germline): SGHRS, YFSETQ. The CDR3 nucleotides are TGCGCCAGCAGCCCGGCTCGGGGCGGGACAGATACGCAGTATTTT. This gives the protein CASSPARGGTDTQYF.

This chain uses TRBV29-1 with TRBJ1-5; TRBD1 matches 7 bases. The CDR3 is 12 amino acids. V dropped 4 bases and J dropped 7; count of bases not matched to a gene: 4. In germline, CDR1 is SQVTM, CDR2 ANQGSEA. The CDR3 here is CSVGGGGQPQHF. The CDR3 bases are TGCAGCGTTGGAGGAGGGGGCCAGCCCCAGCATTTT.

The chain is built from TRBV29-1 and TRBJ2-2; 8 bases are shared with TRBD1. Trimming removed 3 bases from V and 6 bases from J; junction bases left unmatched: 9. Germline CDR1 is SQVTM and CDR2 is ANQGSEA. This CDR3 has 15 residues. CDR3 region: CSVEMAGGHAGELFF. The CDR3 bases are TGCAGCGTTGAGATGGCAGGGGGCCATGCCGGGGAGCTGTTTTTT.

This rearrangement joins TRBV18 to TRBJ2-5, with D possibly TRBD2 on 6 matching bases. The J call may be mistaken, given a closer DNA end match to TRBJ2-7. CDR1 KGHSH and CDR2 LQKENI come from the germline V gene. CDR3 length: 15 residues. This chain's CDR3 is CASSRSGLKNYEQYF. The DNA of the CDR3 is TGTGCCAGCTCACGTAGCGGACTTAAAAACTACGAGCAGTACTTC.

CDR3 amino acids: CSAQAKTYEQYF. The DNA of the CDR3 is TGCAGTGCCCAAGCGAAGACCTACGAGCAGTACTTC. The chain carries TRBV20-1 and TRBJ2-7; no reliable D call. V was clipped by 6 bases and J by 2 bases, with 11 bases between them. Germline CDR1 is DFQATT and CDR2 is SNEGSKA (reference sequence). CDR3 length: 12 amino acids.

The chain joins TRBV9 to TRBJ2-1; 9 nucleotides line up with TRBD2. Trimming cost V 5 bases and J 8 bases; bases outside gene matches: 11. The germline CDR1 and CDR2 sequences are SGDLS and YYNGEE. The CDR3 has 15 amino acids. CDR3 sequence reads: CASSPGTSPRHEQFF. CDR3 coding DNA: TGTGCCAGCAGTCCCGGGACTAGCCCGAGGCATGAGCAGTTCTTC.

In regard to this clonotype: Sequence at one end of the junction differs from germline and may be a read error. The chain combines TRBV3-1 with TRBJ1-1; D is possibly TRBD1 (6 bases). Germline V lookup: CDR1 LGHDT, CDR2 YNNKEL (reference sequence). The CDR3 totals 16 residues. The CDR3 coding sequence is TGTGCCAGCAGCCACCCCAGGGGTTCCATGAACACCGAAGCTTTCTTT. Its translation is CASSHPRGSMNTEAFF.